The table lists the clone carrying this TCR beta chain with a few counts. Its target is unknown. This sample was included in a study of Ad26.COV2.S vaccination and SARS-CoV-2 variants. Study-wide findings and caveats: Recipients of vaccine and of placebo showed similar breadth of their non-spike TCR repertoires. Measurements of TCR breadth and depth may have given underestimates of the total T cell responses.

TCRdb keeps only in-frame clones here, not all; method: immunoSEQ multiplex PCR. Of some 190,000 clones listed, roughly 85% are singletons. The V gene's germline CDR1 is MNHEY and CDR2 SVGAGI. V was shortened by 6 bases and J by 3 bases, with 6 bases between the two germline ends. This CDR3 contains 11 residues. This chain links TRBV6-5 with TRBJ2-7; D remains unclear. The TCR comes from a human donor who had recovered from COVID-19. The sample here was peripheral blood, taken after recovery from COVID-19. The CDR3, as DNA: TGTGCCAGCAGCTCCCTCTACGAGCAGTACTTC. It translates to CASSSLYEQYF.